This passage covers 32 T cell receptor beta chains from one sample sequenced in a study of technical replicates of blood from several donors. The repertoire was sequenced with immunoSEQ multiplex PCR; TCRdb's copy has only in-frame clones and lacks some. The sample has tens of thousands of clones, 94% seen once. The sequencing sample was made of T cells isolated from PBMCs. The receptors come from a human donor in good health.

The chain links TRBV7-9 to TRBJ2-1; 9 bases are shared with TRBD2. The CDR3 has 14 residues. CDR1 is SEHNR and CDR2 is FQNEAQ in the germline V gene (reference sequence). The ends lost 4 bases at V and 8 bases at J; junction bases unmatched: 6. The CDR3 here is CASSSSSGSYEQFF. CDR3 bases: TGTGCCAGCAGCTCTAGTAGCGGGAGTTATGAGCAGTTCTTC.

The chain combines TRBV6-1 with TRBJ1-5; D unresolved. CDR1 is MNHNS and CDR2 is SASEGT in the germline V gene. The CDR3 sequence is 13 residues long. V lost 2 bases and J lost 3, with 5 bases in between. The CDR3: CASSEIANQPQHF. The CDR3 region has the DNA TGTGCCAGCAGTGAAATAGCCAATCAGCCCCAGCATTTT.

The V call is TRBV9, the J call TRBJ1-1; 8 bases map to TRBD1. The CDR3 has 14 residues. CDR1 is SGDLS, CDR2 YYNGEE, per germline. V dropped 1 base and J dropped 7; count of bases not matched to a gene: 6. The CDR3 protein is CASSVTTGEFEAFF. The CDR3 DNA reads TGTGCCAGCAGCGTAACGACAGGGGAGTTTGAAGCTTTCTTT. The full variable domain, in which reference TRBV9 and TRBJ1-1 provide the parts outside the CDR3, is DSGVTQTPKHLITATGQRVTLRCSPRSGDLSVYWYQQSLDQGLQFLIQYYNGEERAKGNILERFSAQQFPDLHSELNLSSLELGDSALYFCASSVTTGEFEAFFGQGTRLTVV.

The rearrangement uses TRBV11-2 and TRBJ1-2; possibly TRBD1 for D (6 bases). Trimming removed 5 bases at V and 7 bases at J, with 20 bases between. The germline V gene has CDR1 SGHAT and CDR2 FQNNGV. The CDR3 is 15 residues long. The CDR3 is CASSRLQGPYPGYTF. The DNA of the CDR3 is TGTGCCAGCAGCCGTTTACAGGGCCCCTACCCTGGCTACACCTTC.

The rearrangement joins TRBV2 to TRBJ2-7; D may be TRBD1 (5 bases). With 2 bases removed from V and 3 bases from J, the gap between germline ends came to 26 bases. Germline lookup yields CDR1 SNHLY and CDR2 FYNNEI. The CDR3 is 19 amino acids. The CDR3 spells CASSEKLIIRLRGSYEQYF. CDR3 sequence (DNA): TGTGCCAGCAGTGAAAAATTAATTATTCGGTTAAGGGGCAGCTACGAGCAGTACTTC.

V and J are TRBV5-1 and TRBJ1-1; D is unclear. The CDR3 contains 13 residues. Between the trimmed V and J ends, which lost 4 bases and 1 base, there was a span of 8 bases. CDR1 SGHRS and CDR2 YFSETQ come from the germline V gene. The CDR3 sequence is CASSVHPNTEAFF. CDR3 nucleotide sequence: TGCGCCAGCAGCGTACACCCGAACACTGAAGCTTTCTTT.

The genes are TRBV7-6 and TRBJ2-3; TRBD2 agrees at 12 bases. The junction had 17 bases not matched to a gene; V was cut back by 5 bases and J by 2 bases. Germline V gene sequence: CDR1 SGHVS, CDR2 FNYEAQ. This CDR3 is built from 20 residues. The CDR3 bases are TGTGCCAGCAGCCGAAGGACTAGCGGGGACTCATCTCTATCCACAGATACGCAGTATTTT. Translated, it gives CASSRRTSGDSSLSTDTQYF. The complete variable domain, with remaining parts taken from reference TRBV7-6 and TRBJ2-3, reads GAGVSQSPRYKVTKRGQDVALRCDPISGHVSLYWYRQALGQGPEFLTYFNYEAQQDKSGLPNDRFSAERPEGSISTLTIQRTEQRDSAMYRCASSRRTSGDSSLSTDTQYFGPGTRLTVL.

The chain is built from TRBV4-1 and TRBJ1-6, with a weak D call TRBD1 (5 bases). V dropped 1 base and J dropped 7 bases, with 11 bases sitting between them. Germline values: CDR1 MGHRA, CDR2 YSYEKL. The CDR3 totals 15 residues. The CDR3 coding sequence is TGCGCCAGCAGCCAAGGGGGCAGTCTGAATTCACCCCTCCACTTT. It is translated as CASSQGGSLNSPLHF.

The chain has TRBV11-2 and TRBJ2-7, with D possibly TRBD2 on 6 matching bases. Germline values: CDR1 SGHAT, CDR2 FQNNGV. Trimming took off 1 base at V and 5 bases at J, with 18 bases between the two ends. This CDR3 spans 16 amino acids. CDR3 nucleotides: TGTGCCAGCAGCTTAGTAGAGCTAGCGATAGTCCACGAGCAGTACTTC. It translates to CASSLVELAIVHEQYF.

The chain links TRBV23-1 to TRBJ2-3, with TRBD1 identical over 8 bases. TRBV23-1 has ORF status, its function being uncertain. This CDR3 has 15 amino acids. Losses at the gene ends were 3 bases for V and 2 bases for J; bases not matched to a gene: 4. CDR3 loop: CASSHRDRFTDTQYF. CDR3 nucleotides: TGCGCCAGCAGTCATAGGGACAGGTTCACAGATACGCAGTATTTT.

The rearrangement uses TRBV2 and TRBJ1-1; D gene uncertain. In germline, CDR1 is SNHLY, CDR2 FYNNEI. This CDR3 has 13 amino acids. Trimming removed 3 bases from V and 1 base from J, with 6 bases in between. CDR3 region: CASSDRGNTEAFF. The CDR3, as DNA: TGTGCCAGCAGTGATCGGGGGAACACTGAAGCTTTCTTT.

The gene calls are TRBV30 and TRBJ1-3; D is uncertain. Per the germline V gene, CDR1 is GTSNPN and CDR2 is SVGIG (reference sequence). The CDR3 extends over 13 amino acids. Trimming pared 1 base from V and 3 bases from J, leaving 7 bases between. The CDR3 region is CAWSGQIGNTIYF. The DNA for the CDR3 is TGTGCCTGGAGTGGGCAGATTGGAAACACCATATATTTT.

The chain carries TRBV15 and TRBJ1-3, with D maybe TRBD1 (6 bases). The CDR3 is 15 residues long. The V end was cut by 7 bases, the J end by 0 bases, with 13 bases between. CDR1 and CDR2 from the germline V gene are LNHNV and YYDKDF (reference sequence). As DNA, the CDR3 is TGTGCCACCATGGACCAGGGGATCTCTGGAAACACCATATATTTT. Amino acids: CATMDQGISGNTIYF.

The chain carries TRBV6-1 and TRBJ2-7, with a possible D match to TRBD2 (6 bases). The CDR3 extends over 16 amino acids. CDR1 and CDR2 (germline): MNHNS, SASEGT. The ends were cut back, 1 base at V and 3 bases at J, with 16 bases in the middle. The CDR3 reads CASSEGWGLDYYEQYF. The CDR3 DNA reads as TGTGCCAGCAGTGAAGGGTGGGGACTCGATTACTACGAGCAGTACTTC.

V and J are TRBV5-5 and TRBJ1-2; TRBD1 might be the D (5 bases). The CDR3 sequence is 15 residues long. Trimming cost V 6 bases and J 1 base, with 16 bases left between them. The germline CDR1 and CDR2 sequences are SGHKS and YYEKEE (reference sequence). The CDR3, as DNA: TGTGCCAGCACCCCGCCAGGGCAGGATAACTATGGCTACACCTTC. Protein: CASTPPGQDNYGYTF.

CDR3 sequence: CASAPLTQGQNEKLFF. CDR3 nucleotides: TGTGCCAGCGCCCCCTTAACACAGGGGCAAAATGAAAAACTGTTTTTT. V usage is TRBV28 and J usage is TRBJ1-4; 7 bases line up with TRBD1. Looked up from germline, CDR1 is MDHEN and CDR2 is SYDVKM. J lost 5 bases, V lost 8 bases, and 14 bases had no gene match. This CDR3 is built from 16 residues.

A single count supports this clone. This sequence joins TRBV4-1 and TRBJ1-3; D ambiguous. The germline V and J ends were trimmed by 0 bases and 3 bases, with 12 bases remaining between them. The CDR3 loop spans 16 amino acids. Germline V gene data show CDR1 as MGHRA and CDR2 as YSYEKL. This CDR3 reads CASSQDLLGGGNTIYF. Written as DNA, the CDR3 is TGCGCCAGCAGCCAAGATCTATTGGGAGGTGGAAACACCATATATTTT.

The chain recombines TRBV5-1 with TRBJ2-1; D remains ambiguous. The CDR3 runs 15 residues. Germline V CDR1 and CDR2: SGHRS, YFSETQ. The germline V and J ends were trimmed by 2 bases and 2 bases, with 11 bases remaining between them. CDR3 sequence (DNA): TGCGCCAGCAGCTTAACAGACCACCCCTACAATGAGCAGTTCTTC. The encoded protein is CASSLTDHPYNEQFF.

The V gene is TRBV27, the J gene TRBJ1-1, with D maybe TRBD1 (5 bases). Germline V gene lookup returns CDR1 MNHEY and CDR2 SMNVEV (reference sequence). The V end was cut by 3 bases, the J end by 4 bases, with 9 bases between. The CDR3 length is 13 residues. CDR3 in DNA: TGTGCCAGCAGTTTTGGGGGGTCCACTGAAGCTTTCTTT. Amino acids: CASSFGGSTEAFF.

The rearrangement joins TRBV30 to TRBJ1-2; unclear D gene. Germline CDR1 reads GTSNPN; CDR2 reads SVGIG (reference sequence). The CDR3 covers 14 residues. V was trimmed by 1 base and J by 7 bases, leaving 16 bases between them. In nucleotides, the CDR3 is TGTGCCTGGAGTGCAGGAGGGAGATCAAGTGGCTACACCTTC. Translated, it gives CAWSAGGRSSGYTF.

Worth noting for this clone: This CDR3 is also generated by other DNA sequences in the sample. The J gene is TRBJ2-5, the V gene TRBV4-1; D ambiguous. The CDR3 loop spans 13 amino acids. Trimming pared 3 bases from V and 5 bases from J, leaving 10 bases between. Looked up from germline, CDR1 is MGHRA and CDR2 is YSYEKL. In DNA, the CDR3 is TGCGCCAGCAGCCAGGTCCTCCAGGAGACCCAGTACTTC. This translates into CASSQVLQETQYF.

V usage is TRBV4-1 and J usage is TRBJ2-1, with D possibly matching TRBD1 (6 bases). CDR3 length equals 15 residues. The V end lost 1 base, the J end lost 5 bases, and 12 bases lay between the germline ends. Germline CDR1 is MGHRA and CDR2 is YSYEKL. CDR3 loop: CASSQATGWNNEQFF. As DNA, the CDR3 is TGCGCCAGCAGCCAAGCGACAGGATGGAACAATGAGCAGTTCTTC.

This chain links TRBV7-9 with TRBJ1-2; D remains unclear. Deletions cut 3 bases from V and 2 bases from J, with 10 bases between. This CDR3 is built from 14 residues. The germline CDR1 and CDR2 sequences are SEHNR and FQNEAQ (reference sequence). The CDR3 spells CASSFSKENYGYTF. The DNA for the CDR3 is TGTGCCAGCAGCTTTTCCAAGGAGAACTATGGCTACACCTTC.

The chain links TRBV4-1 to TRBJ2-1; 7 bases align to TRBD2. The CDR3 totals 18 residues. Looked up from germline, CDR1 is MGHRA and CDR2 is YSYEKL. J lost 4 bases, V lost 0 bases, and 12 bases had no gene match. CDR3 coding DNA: TGCGCCAGCAGCCAAGAGGTGCCGCCAGCGGGAATGTACAATGAGCAGTTCTTC. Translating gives CASSQEVPPAGMYNEQFF.

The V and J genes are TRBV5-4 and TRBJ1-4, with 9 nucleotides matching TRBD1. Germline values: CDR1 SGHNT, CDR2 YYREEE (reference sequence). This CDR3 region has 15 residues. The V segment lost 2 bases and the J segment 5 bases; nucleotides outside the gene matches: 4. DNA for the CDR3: TGTGCCAGCAGCTTAACAGGGGGCAGGAATGAAAAACTGTTTTTT. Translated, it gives CASSLTGGRNEKLFF.

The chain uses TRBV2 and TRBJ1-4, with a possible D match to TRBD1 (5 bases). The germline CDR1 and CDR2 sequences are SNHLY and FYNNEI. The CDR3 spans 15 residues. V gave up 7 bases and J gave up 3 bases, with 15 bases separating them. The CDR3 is CASTENRQPNEKLFF. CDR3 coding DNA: TGTGCCAGCACCGAAAATAGACAGCCTAATGAAAAACTGTTTTTT. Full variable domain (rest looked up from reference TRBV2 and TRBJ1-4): EPEVTQTPSHQVTQMGQEVILRCVPISNHLYFYWYRQILGQKVEFLVSFYNNEISEKSEIFDDQFSVERPDGSNFTLKIRSTKLEDSAMYFCASTENRQPNEKLFFGSGTQLSVL.

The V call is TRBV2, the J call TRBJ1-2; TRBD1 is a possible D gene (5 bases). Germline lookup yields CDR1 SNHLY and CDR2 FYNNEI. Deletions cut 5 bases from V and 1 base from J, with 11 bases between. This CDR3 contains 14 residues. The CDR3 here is CASSTLTDNYGYTF. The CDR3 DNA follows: TGTGCCAGCAGTACTTTGACAGATAACTATGGCTACACCTTC. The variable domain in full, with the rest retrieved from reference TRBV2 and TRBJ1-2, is EPEVTQTPSHQVTQMGQEVILRCVPISNHLYFYWYRQILGQKVEFLVSFYNNEISEKSEIFDDQFSVERPDGSNFTLKIRSTKLEDSAMYFCASSTLTDNYGYTFGSGTRLTVV.

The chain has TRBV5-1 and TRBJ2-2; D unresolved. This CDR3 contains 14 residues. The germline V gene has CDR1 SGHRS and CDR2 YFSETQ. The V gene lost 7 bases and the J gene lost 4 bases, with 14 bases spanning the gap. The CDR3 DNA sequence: TGCGCCAGCCGGGTTATAGCTGGCACCGGGGAGCTGTTTTTT. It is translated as CASRVIAGTGELFF.

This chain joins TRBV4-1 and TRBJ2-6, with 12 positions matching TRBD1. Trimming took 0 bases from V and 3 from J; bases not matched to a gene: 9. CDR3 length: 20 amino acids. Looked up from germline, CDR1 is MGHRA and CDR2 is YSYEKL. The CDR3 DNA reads TGCGCCAGCAGCCAAGATGGATTGGGACAGGGGGCGAGTGGGGCCAACGTCCTGACTTTC. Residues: CASSQDGLGQGASGANVLTF.

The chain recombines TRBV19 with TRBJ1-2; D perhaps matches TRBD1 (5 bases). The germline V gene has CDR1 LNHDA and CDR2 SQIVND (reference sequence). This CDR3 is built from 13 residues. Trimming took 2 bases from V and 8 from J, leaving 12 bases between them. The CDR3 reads CASSISGTGGYTF. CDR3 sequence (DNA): TGTGCCAGTAGTATATCAGGGACTGGAGGCTACACCTTC.

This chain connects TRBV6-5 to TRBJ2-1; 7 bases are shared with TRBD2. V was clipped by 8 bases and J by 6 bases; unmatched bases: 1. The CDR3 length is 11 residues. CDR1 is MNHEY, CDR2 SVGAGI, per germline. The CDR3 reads CASAGVNEQFF. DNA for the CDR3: TGTGCCAGCGCGGGAGTCAATGAGCAGTTCTTC.

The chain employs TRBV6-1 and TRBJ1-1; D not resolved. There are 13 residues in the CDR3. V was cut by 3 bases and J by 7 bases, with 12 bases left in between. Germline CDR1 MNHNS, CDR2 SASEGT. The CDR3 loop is CASSDLAGNEAFF. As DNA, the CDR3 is TGTGCCAGCAGTGATCTTGCGGGGAATGAAGCTTTCTTT.